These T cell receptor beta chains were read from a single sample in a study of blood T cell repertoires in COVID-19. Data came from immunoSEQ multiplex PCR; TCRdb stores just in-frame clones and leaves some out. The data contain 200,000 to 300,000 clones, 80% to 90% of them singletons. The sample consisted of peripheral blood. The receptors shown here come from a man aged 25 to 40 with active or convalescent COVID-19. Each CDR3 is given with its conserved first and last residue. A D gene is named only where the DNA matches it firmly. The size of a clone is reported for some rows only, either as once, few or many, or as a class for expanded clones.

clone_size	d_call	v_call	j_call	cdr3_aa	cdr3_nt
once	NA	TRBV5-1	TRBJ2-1	CASSLVSGEQFF	TGCGCCAGCAGCTTGGTCTCGGGTGAGCAGTTCTTC
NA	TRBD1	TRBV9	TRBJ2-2	CASSVEGAINTGELFF	TGTGCCAGCAGCGTCGAGGGGGCGATTAACACCGGGGAGCTGTTTTTT
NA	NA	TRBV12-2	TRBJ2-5	CASRAQPVGQQETQYF	TGTGCAAGTCGCGCCCAACCAGTTGGACAGCAAGAGACCCAGTACTTC
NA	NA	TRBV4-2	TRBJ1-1	CASSQSFEAFF	TGTGCCAGCAGCCAATCGTTTGAAGCTTTCTTT
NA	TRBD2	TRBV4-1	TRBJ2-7	CASSQEALAGGYYEQYF	TGCGCCAGCAGCCAAGAAGCACTAGCGGGGGGATATTACGAGCAGTACTTC
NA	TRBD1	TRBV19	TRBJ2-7	CASTPSGDSIYEQYF	TGTGCCAGTACCCCCAGTGGGGACAGCATATACGAGCAGTACTTC
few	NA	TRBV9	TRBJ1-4	CASTRGGGTNEKLFF	TGTGCCAGCACAAGAGGGGGAGGGACTAATGAAAAACTGTTTTTT
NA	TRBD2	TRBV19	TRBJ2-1	CASISTSGFGEQFF	TGTGCCAGTATCTCGACTAGCGGGTTTGGTGAGCAGTTCTTC
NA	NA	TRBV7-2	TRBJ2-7	CASIPPLAGSYEQYF	TGTGCCAGCATCCCCCCGCTAGCCGGATCCTACGAGCAGTACTTC
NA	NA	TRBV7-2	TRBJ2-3	CASSPAGGRAADTQYF	TGTGCCAGCAGCCCCGCCGGGGGGCGCGCCGCAGATACGCAGTATTTT
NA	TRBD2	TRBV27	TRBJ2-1	CASSSFLPFTSGDNEQFF	TGTGCCAGCAGTTCGTTCCTGCCTTTTACTAGCGGGGACAATGAGCAGTTCTTC
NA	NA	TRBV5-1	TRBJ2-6	CASSLDSSGANVLTF	TGCGCCAGCAGCTTGGACTCCTCGGGGGCCAACGTCCTGACTTTC
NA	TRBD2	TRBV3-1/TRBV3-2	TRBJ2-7	CASSLLAGKHEQYF	TGTGCCAGCAGCCTTCTAGCGGGGAAACACGAGCAGTACTTC
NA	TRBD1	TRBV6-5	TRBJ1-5	CASSLGAGGQPQHF	TGTGCCAGCAGCCTCGGAGCAGGGGGGCAGCCCCAGCATTTT
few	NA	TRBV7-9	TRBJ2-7	CASSQGPGRVFYEQYF	TGTGCCAGCAGCCAGGGGCCGGGACGGGTTTTCTACGAGCAGTACTTC
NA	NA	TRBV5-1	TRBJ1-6	CASSRAGPQYDSPLHF	TGCGCCAGCAGCCGCGCGGGACCGCAATACGATTCACCCCTCCACTTT
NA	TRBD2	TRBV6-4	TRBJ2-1	CASSDGSGGADEQFF	TGTGCCAGCAGTGACGGTAGCGGGGGGGCTGATGAGCAGTTCTTC
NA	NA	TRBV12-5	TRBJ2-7	CASGQGAYEQYF	TGTGCTAGTGGACAGGGCGCCTACGAGCAGTACTTC
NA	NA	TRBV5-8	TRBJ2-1	CASSLAYSSIYNEQFF	TGTGCCAGCAGCTTGGCCTACAGTTCAATCTACAATGAGCAGTTCTTC
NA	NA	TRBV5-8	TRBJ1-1	CASSLRTEAFF	TGTGCCAGCAGCTTACGGACTGAAGCTTTCTTT
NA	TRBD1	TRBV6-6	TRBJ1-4	CASSYRDSSAEKLFF	TGTGCCAGCAGTTACCGGGACAGCTCAGCCGAAAAACTGTTTTTT
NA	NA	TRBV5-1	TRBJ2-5	CASSLAGTDQETQYF	TGCGCCAGCAGCTTGGCCGGGACTGACCAAGAGACCCAGTACTTC
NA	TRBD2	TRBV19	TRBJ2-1	CASRTIAGAPSAFF	TGTGCCAGTAGAACCATAGCGGGGGCTCCCTCAGCGTTCTTC
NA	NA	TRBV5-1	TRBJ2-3	CASSGTGLRNTDTQYF	TGCGCCAGCAGCGGAACAGGGTTGCGGAACACAGATACGCAGTATTTT
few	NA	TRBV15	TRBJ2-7	CATSRAEISYEQYF	TGTGCCACCAGCAGAGCGGAGATCTCCTACGAGCAGTACTTC
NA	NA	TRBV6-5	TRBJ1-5	CAPPHGRPQHF	TGTGCACCACCTCACGGTCGGCCCCAGCATTTT
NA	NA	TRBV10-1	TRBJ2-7	CASRGQFYEQYF	TGCGCCAGCAGAGGACAGTTCTACGAGCAGTACTTC
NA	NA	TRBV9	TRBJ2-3	CASSEGDGPSTDTQYF	TGTGCCAGCAGCGAGGGGGACGGACCTAGCACAGATACGCAGTATTTT
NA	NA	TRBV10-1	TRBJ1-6	CASSENRLSPLHF	TGCGCCAGCAGTGAAAACAGGCTCTCACCCCTCCACTTT
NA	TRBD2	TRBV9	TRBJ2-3	CASRATSGDTQYF	TGTGCCAGCAGAGCTACTAGCGGAGATACGCAGTATTTT